Listed here is a single TCR beta chain. No antigen is known for it. This specimen comes from a study of cytomegalovirus exposure and HLA in healthy donors. This CDR3 contains 18 residues. V was clipped by 0 bases and J by 5 bases; unmatched bases: 10. Germline values: CDR1 SGHRS, CDR2 YFSETQ. The primer mix had 60 Vbeta and 13 Jbeta primers. Assay: immunoSEQ multiplex PCR; the TCRdb copy retains only in-frame clones and omits some. Among some 170,000 clones listed, 75% to 80% were seen once. Whereas donors were nominally healthy upon sampling, unrecorded immune exposures were probable. General observations from the study: In a later analysis, V- and J-gene trimming of beta chains associated with a DCLRE1C missense variant, replicated independently. In vitro experiments confirmed that a few CMV-associated chains were specific for CMV antigens. Versus the approximately 670-donor mean, an Asian-associated ancestry cluster reportedly showed fewer N-insertions in a later analysis.

Material: PBMCs. The J gene is TRBJ2-2, the V gene TRBV5-1; 10 bases match TRBD1. The origin of this receptor is a man aged 35 to 55 in good health and CMV-seropositive. CDR3 amino acids: CASSLASGDRGWTGELFF. For the CDR3, the DNA is TGCGCCAGCAGCTTGGCCAGTGGGGACAGGGGTTGGACCGGGGAGCTGTTTTTT.